The 26 T cell receptor beta chains in this list originate from one sample, sequenced in a study of vaccination effects on CD4 cells after COVID-19. Clones were read by immunoSEQ multiplex PCR, and TCRdb kept only the in-frame ones, dropping some. There are some 35,000 clones in the sample; approximately 78% occur only once, and over 15% lies in the top ten. Antigen-specific CD4+ T cells were first expanded with viral peptide pools by the ViraFEST assay and only then sequenced. Subsequent to about 10 days of culture, CD4+ T cells were isolated. It was between March and December 2020 that the person had a SARS-CoV-2 infection confirmed by PCR. These receptors lack a known antigen. The sample here was CD4+ T cells from PBMCs cultured with HCoV-NL63 spike peptides, taken before COVID-19 vaccination. These TCRs come from a human donor who had a prior SARS-CoV-2 infection.

The chain carries TRBV5-1 and TRBJ2-7; TRBD2 aligns across 13 bases. CDR1 SGHRS and CDR2 YFSETQ come from the germline V gene. Germline trimming cut 3 bases from V and 12 bases from J; bases unmatched to any gene: 6. CDR3 size: 13 residues. The CDR3 region has the DNA TGCGCCAGCAGCTCCGGGACTAGCGGGATATTGTACTTC. Translation gives CASSSGTSGILYF. Complete variable domain (other parts from reference TRBV5-1 and TRBJ2-7): KAGVTQTPRYLIKTRGQQVTLSCSPISGHRSVSWYQQTPGQGLQFLFEYFSETQRNKGNFPGRFSGRQFSNSRSEMNVSTLELGDSALYLCASSSGTSGILYFGPGTRLTVT.

This rearrangement joins TRBV6-2 or TRBV6-3 to TRBJ2-3; D is unclear. Germline-derived CDR1 and CDR2 are MNHEY and SVGEGT. V was shortened by 0 bases and J by 0 bases, with 10 bases between the two germline ends. The CDR3 has 16 residues. The CDR3 loop reads CASSYSFEYSTDTQYF. Here the CDR3 DNA reads TGTGCCAGCAGTTACTCGTTCGAGTATAGCACAGATACGCAGTATTTT.

The rearrangement links TRBV24-1 to TRBJ2-1, with 12 bases fitting TRBD2. Germline V gene sequence: CDR1 KGHDR, CDR2 SFDVKD. This CDR3 is 17 amino acids long. Trimming cost V 1 base and J 7 bases; bases outside gene matches: 7. The CDR3 bases are TGTGCCACCAGTGATTTTCGGTCTAGCGGGAGGGGGAATGAGCAGTTCTTC. The encoded protein is CATSDFRSSGRGNEQFF.

The V and J genes are TRBV7-2 and TRBJ1-1; possibly TRBD1 for D (6 bases). Germline CDR1 and CDR2: SGHTA and FQGNSA. The CDR3 consists of 15 residues. V was clipped by 0 bases and J by 2 bases, with 10 bases between them. The CDR3 here is CASSLAGTINTEAFF. In nucleotides, the CDR3 is TGTGCCAGCAGCTTAGCCGGGACAATTAACACTGAAGCTTTCTTT.

The chain uses TRBV27 and TRBJ1-5; D uncertain. This CDR3 spans 15 amino acids. Between the trimmed V and J ends, which lost 5 bases and 2 bases, there was a span of 13 bases. Germline V gene data show CDR1 as MNHEY and CDR2 as SMNVEV (reference sequence). The CDR3 nucleotides are TGTGCCAGCAGTAATTTCCCCCTACGCAATCAGCCCCAGCATTTT. This encodes CASSNFPLRNQPQHF.

This clone was recorded a few times. The V gene is TRBV2, the J gene TRBJ2-7; a possible D gene is TRBD1 (5 bases). The CDR3 sequence is 13 residues long. Trimming stripped 7 bases from V and 4 bases from J, with 14 bases between. Germline-derived CDR1 and CDR2 are SNHLY and FYNNEI. CDR3 amino acids: CASNRYLGYEQYF. The CDR3 DNA reads TGTGCCAGCAACAGGTACCTAGGGTACGAGCAGTACTTC. Full variable domain (missing parts from reference TRBV2 and TRBJ2-7): EPEVTQTPSHQVTQMGQEVILRCVPISNHLYFYWYRQILGQKVEFLVSFYNNEISEKSEIFDDQFSVERPDGSNFTLKIRSTKLEDSAMYFCASNRYLGYEQYFGPGTRLTVT.

This clone has more than one count but fewer than ten. The V call is TRBV5-4, the J call TRBJ1-2; D is possibly TRBD1 (5 bases). The CDR3 runs to 13 residues. CDR1 and CDR2 (germline): SGHNT, YYREEE (reference sequence). Trimming removed 1 base at V and 6 bases at J, with 10 bases between. CDR3 region: CASSLQGSNGYTF. CDR3 coding DNA: TGTGCCAGCAGCTTGCAGGGAAGTAATGGCTACACCTTC.

The chain has TRBV18 and TRBJ2-7, with TRBD2 matching 8 bases. The CDR3 is 14 residues long. J gave up 3 bases and V 6 bases, and 7 bases lay outside the gene matches. Germline V gene lookup returns CDR1 KGHSH and CDR2 LQKENI. The CDR3 here is CASSRSGSGYEQYF. CDR3 in DNA: TGTGCCAGCTCTCGCAGCGGGAGCGGCTACGAGCAGTACTTC.

This clone was observed once. The V and J genes are TRBV9 and TRBJ2-3; D is undetermined. The CDR3 sequence is 14 residues long. The ends were cut back, 2 bases at V and 3 bases at J, with 10 bases in the middle. The germline CDR1 and CDR2 sequences are SGDLS and YYNGEE. CDR3 loop: CASSVESRTDTQYF. The DNA for the CDR3 is TGTGCCAGCAGCGTCGAATCACGAACAGATACGCAGTATTTT.

The chain joins TRBV19 to TRBJ1-6; 10 bases match TRBD1. The J segment lost 8 bases and the V segment lost 6 bases, leaving 4 bases of the junction unmatched. From germline, CDR1 is LNHDA and CDR2 SQIVND (reference sequence). This CDR3 spans 14 amino acids. CDR3 sequence reads: CASRGTGVDSPLHF. For the CDR3, the DNA is TGTGCCAGTAGAGGGACAGGGGTTGATTCACCCCTCCACTTT. Supplemented by reference TRBV19 and TRBJ1-6, the full variable domain reads DGGITQSPKYLFRKEGQNVTLSCEQNLNHDAMYWYRQDPGQGLRLIYYSQIVNDFQKGDIAEGYSVSREKKESFPLTVTSAQKNPTAFYLCASRGTGVDSPLHFGNGTRLTVT.

This clone was seen a single time. This chain connects TRBV5-8 to TRBJ2-7; unclear D gene. This CDR3 has 15 residues. From germline, CDR1 is SGHTS and CDR2 YDEGEE. Trimming cost V 0 bases and J 8 bases, with 18 bases left between them. The chain's CDR3 is CASSLVLADNRKQYF. CDR3 sequence (DNA): TGTGCCAGCAGCTTGGTATTGGCAGACAATCGGAAGCAGTACTTC.

The chain uses TRBV4-1 and TRBJ1-4; no clear D gene. CDR1 is MGHRA and CDR2 is YSYEKL in the germline V gene. V was trimmed by 4 bases and J by 0 bases, leaving 9 bases between them. The CDR3 covers 15 residues. The CDR3 loop is CASSPAPATNEKLFF. For the CDR3, the DNA is TGCGCCAGCAGCCCGGCACCAGCAACTAATGAAAAACTGTTTTTT.

The chain carries TRBV4-2 and TRBJ1-1; a weak D match, TRBD1 (5 bases). V gave up 0 bases and J gave up 8 bases, with 19 bases separating them. The CDR3 contains 16 residues. Per germline, CDR1 LGHNA and CDR2 YNFKEQ. The CDR3 sequence is CASSQDITRGLLEAFF. The DNA for the CDR3 is TGTGCCAGCAGCCAAGATATCACCCGGGGCCTCTTAGAAGCTTTCTTT.

This clone turned up a few times. Germline and junction disagree at one end, which may indicate a read error. The J gene is TRBJ1-1, the V gene TRBV5-1; D unclear. This CDR3 is built from 16 residues. CDR1 and CDR2 (germline): SGHRS, YFSETQ. The CDR3 protein is CASSSDGRTVGLNRSF. Here the CDR3 DNA reads TGCGCCAGCAGCTCGGATGGGAGGACTGTGGGGTTGAATAGATCATTT.

The chain uses TRBV20-1 and TRBJ1-5, with D perhaps TRBD1 (6 bases). Trimming took 3 bases from V and 3 from J, leaving 12 bases between them. This CDR3 has 14 amino acids. Germline V CDR1 and CDR2: DFQATT, SNEGSKA (reference sequence). CDR3 DNA sequence: TGCAGTGCTAGTCCGCAGGGGTACAATCAGCCCCAGCATTTT. Residues: CSASPQGYNQPQHF.

The chain combines TRBV11-1 with TRBJ2-3; TRBD2 might be the D (5 bases). V lost 5 bases to trimming and J lost 2 bases, with 14 bases between them. Germline lookup yields CDR1 SGHAT and CDR2 FQDESV (reference sequence). There are 15 residues in the CDR3. The CDR3 region has the DNA TGTGCCAGCAGCCTCGGGTCCGGGAACACAGATACGCAGTATTTT. It encodes CASSLGSGNTDTQYF.

This rearrangement joins TRBV5-1 to TRBJ1-3; a possible D gene is TRBD1 (5 bases). Germline V gene lookup returns CDR1 SGHRS and CDR2 YFSETQ. The V end was cut by 4 bases, the J end by 6 bases, with 17 bases between. This CDR3 has 15 residues. CDR3 amino acids: CASSEAPGTTNTIYF. In DNA, the CDR3 is TGCGCCAGCAGCGAGGCCCCCGGGACCACAAACACCATATATTTT.

The chain links TRBV7-3 to TRBJ2-3, with no clear D. CDR1 and CDR2 (germline): SGHTA, FQGTGA. The CDR3 length is 13 residues. Trimming removed 5 bases from V and 6 bases from J, with 12 bases in between. CDR3 protein: CASSQDTLDTQYF. CDR3 nucleotides: TGTGCCAGCAGCCAGGATACCCTGGATACGCAGTATTTT.

The CDR3 DNA follows: TGTGCCAGCTCACCGCAAGAGACCCAGTACTTC. Its protein product is CASSPQETQYF. This chain links TRBV18 with TRBJ2-5; D gene unclear. CDR1 and CDR2 (germline): KGHSH, LQKENI. This CDR3 contains 11 residues. V gave up 3 bases and J gave up 2 bases, with 1 base separating them.

The gene calls are TRBV5-6 and TRBJ1-1; 12 nucleotides agree with TRBD1. This CDR3 comprises 14 residues. CDR1 SGHDT and CDR2 YYEEEE come from the germline V gene. V shed 4 bases, J shed 6 bases, and the junction held 4 bases outside the gene matches. The CDR3 spells CASSRDRGLSEAFF. As DNA, the CDR3 is TGTGCCAGCAGCCGGGACAGGGGGCTGTCTGAAGCTTTCTTT.

This chain uses TRBV29-1 with TRBJ2-7, with D tentatively TRBD2 (5 bases). Germline CDR1 SQVTM, CDR2 ANQGSEA. Between the trimmed V and J ends, which lost 4 bases and 2 bases, there was a span of 15 bases. CDR3 length equals 14 residues. CDR3 DNA sequence: TGCAGCGTTGCCCGACTACCAAACCCCTACGAGCAGTACTTC. Translation: CSVARLPNPYEQYF.

The chain carries TRBV11-3 and TRBJ2-5; D tentatively reads TRBD1 or TRBD2 (5 bases each). Germline V gene lookup returns CDR1 SGHNT and CDR2 YENEEA. The CDR3 loop spans 14 amino acids. V dropped 3 bases and J dropped 4 bases, with 12 bases sitting between them. The CDR3 region is CASSFGSRGETQYF. The DNA for the CDR3 is TGTGCCAGCAGCTTCGGATCGAGGGGAGAGACCCAGTACTTC.

This chain connects TRBV6-6 to TRBJ2-5, with D hard to call. The germline CDR1 and CDR2 sequences are MNHNY and SVGAGI (reference sequence). This CDR3 has 14 amino acids. The V end lost 0 bases, the J end lost 2 bases, and 7 bases lay between the germline ends. The CDR3 DNA follows: TGTGCCAGCAGTTACTCGCCGGGTCAAGAGACCCAGTACTTC. This sequence encodes CASSYSPGQETQYF.

CDR3 sequence (DNA): TGTGCCAGCAGTGACCTGCTTGGCCAGGGCTTTGGCGGGGAGCTGTTTTTT. Its protein is CASSDLLGQGFGGELFF. The chain carries TRBV25-1 and TRBJ2-2; D is possibly TRBD1 (5 bases). The CDR3 length is 17 residues. V shed 3 bases and J shed 7 bases, with 21 bases lying between them. Germline lookup yields CDR1 MGHDK and CDR2 SYGVNS.

The V and J genes are TRBV2 and TRBJ2-5, with TRBD2 as a possible D gene (5 bases). In germline, CDR1 is SNHLY, CDR2 FYNNEI. This CDR3 has 13 amino acids. The V end lost 7 bases, the J end lost 5 bases, and 14 bases lay between the germline ends. CDR3 amino acids: CASTLEGGETQYF. The DNA for the CDR3 is TGTGCCAGCACTCTTGAGGGCGGGGAGACCCAGTACTTC.

In its sample, this clone was seen a few times. The chain couples TRBV9 to TRBJ1-2, with D unclear. Trimming left V 0 bases short and J 8 bases short, with 8 bases between. The CDR3 runs to 12 residues. CDR1 SGDLS and CDR2 YYNGEE come from the germline V gene. The CDR3 nucleotides are TGTGCCAGCAGCGTAGCAGGTAGCGGCTACACCTTC. It translates to CASSVAGSGYTF.